These 27 T cell receptor beta chains were sequenced from one sample in a study of molecular identifiers for immune sequencing clone quantification. MiXCR, applied by TCRdb to the PCR reads, yields one record per CDR3 protein. The data show some 580,000 distinct CDR3 sequences, roughly 27% seen once. The material sequenced was naive CD8+ T cells from blood, with Jurkat cell RNA spiked in. Subset of the sample: FACS-sorted CD8+CD4-CCR7+CD45RA+ naive T cells. The receptor set was obtained from a human donor in good health. Some libraries in this study had Jurkat cell RNA spiked in.

A few counts support this clonotype. The CDR3 region is CASSSGPGNGQPQHF. The CDR3 DNA sequence: TGTGCCAGCAGCAGCGGCCCTGGGAACGGTCAGCCCCAGCATTTT. V usage is TRBV5-6 and J usage is TRBJ1-5, with D hard to call. Trimming pared 4 bases from V and 6 bases from J, leaving 17 bases between. Germline lookup yields CDR1 SGHDT and CDR2 YYEEEE. The CDR3 has 15 residues.

The chain joins TRBV5-1 to TRBJ1-2, with TRBD1 matching 7 bases. CDR1 and CDR2 from the germline V gene are SGHRS and YFSETQ. The V and J ends lost 1 base and 4 bases, in that order; junction bases with no gene match: 7. The CDR3 has 15 residues. CDR3 in amino acids: CASSLTGTVVYGYTF. The CDR3 DNA reads as TGCGCCAGCAGCTTGACCGGGACAGTCGTCTATGGCTACACCTTC. Combining the CDR3 with reference TRBV5-1 and TRBJ1-2 gives the whole variable domain KAGVTQTPRYLIKTRGQQVTLSCSPISGHRSVSWYQQTPGQGLQFLFEYFSETQRNKGNFPGRFSGRQFSNSRSEMNVSTLELGDSALYLCASSLTGTVVYGYTFGSGTRLTVV.

To note about this clonotype: Possible read error: a much larger clone is one base away. The chain carries TRBV28 and TRBJ2-6, with a possible D match to TRBD1 (5 bases). Germline V gene lookup returns CDR1 MDHEN and CDR2 SYDVKM. The CDR3 totals 15 residues. The CDR3 DNA is TGTGCCAGCAGTTTTTTACCGTCTGGGGCCGACGTCCTGACTTTC. Translated: CASSFLPSGADVLTF. Drawing the rest from reference TRBV28 and TRBJ2-6, the complete variable domain is DVKVTQSSRYLVKRTGEKVFLECVQDMDHENMFWYRQDPGLGLRLIYFSYDVKMKEKGDIPEGYSVSREKKERFSLILESASTNQTSMYLCASSFLPSGADVLTFGAGSRLTVL.

This clonotype was seen a few times. This CDR3 reads CASSQEGSGQGSYEQYF. As DNA, the CDR3 is TGTGCCAGCAGCCAAGAGGGTTCAGGACAGGGTTCCTACGAGCAGTACTTC. V and J are TRBV4-2 and TRBJ2-7, with 8 bases identical to TRBD1. This CDR3 is 17 amino acids long. The V and J ends lost 0 bases and 1 base, in that order; junction bases with no gene match: 8. Germline V CDR1 and CDR2: LGHNA, YNFKEQ.

This clonotype has a count of ten or more. The V and J genes are TRBV29-1 and TRBJ2-7; D is unclear. The length of the CDR3 is 11 residues. CDR1 is SQVTM, CDR2 ANQGSEA, per germline. Trimming removed 4 bases from V and 3 bases from J, with 7 bases in between. The CDR3 region is CSVVRDYEQYF. The CDR3 DNA follows: TGCAGCGTTGTCCGAGACTACGAGCAGTACTTC.

About this clonotype: This is likely a read error, given that the CDR3 carries no conserved phenylalanine or tryptophan at its end. The gene calls are TRBV5-3 and TRBJ2-7, with unresolved D. TRBV5-3 is sorted into the ORF group, with uncertain function. The CDR3 length is 11 residues. The CDR3 DNA sequence: TGTGCCAGCAGCTTGACGGACGAGCAGTACCTC. Residues: CASSLTDEQYL.

This clonotype came up a few times. This may be a read error, as it is one base from a much larger clone. The rearrangement joins TRBV6-5 to TRBJ1-1; TRBD1 might be the D (5 bases). This CDR3 is 15 amino acids long. Germline lookup yields CDR1 MNHEY and CDR2 SVGAGI. CDR3 nucleotides: TGTGCCTGCAGTTACTCGATCGGGGGGGGCACTGAAGCTTTCTTT. Translation gives CACSYSIGGGTEAFF.

The V call is TRBV30, the J call TRBJ2-7; D may be TRBD2 (7 bases). Germline CDR1 reads GTSNPN; CDR2 reads SVGIG (reference sequence). Deletions cut 0 bases from V and 4 bases from J, with 13 bases between. This CDR3 comprises 14 residues. The CDR3 sequence is CAWSVRGAQYEQYF. The CDR3 nucleotides are TGTGCCTGGAGTGTTCGGGGGGCGCAATACGAGCAGTACTTC. The whole variable domain, filled in from reference TRBV30 and TRBJ2-7, reads SQTIHQWPATLVQPVGSPLSLECTVEGTSNPNLYWYRQAAGRGLQLLFYSVGIGQISSEVPQNLSASRPQDRQFILSSKKLLLSDSGFYLCAWSVRGAQYEQYFGPGTRLTVT.

This clonotype was observed many times. The chain uses TRBV7-6 and TRBJ1-1; tentative D call: TRBD1 (6 bases). Germline V lookup: CDR1 SGHVS, CDR2 FNYEAQ. V shed 0 bases and J shed 0 bases, with 14 bases lying between them. CDR3 length equals 17 residues. The CDR3 DNA reads TGTGCCAGCAGCTTAGCCGTAACGACAGGCATGAACACTGAAGCTTTCTTT. It encodes CASSLAVTTGMNTEAFF.

The chain employs TRBV5-3 and TRBJ2-3; D unresolved. TRBV5-3 is marked as an open reading frame, function uncertain. Trimming removed 10 bases from V and 3 bases from J, with 24 bases in between. The CDR3 runs 16 residues. Written as DNA, the CDR3 is TGTGCCTGCAGCTTAAGAGCTACGTATAGTACAGATACGCAGTATTTT. This gives the protein CACSLRATYSTDTQYF.

In this sample, this clonotype turned up a few times. This chain connects TRBV27 to TRBJ2-1; possible D gene TRBD2, 6 bases. Germline lookup yields CDR1 MNHEY and CDR2 SMNVEV (reference sequence). The CDR3 consists of 17 residues. V lost 4 bases to trimming and J lost 0 bases, with 16 bases between them. The CDR3 coding sequence is TGTGCCAGCAGTTCCCGAGGGACTGTAAACTCCTACAATGAGCAGTTCTTC. It encodes CASSSRGTVNSYNEQFF.

There are many counts of this clonotype. The chain combines TRBV28 with TRBJ2-3; possibly TRBD2 for D (6 bases). The V gene lost 4 bases and the J gene lost 0 bases, with 20 bases spanning the gap. This CDR3 is 18 amino acids long. CDR1 is MDHEN and CDR2 is SYDVKM in the germline V gene. CDR3: CASSYERVLTTSTDTQYF. CDR3 coding DNA: TGTGCCAGCAGTTATGAGCGGGTCTTGACGACTAGCACAGATACGCAGTATTTT.

The CDR3 DNA follows: TGTGCCAGCAGCTTAAACGGTACAGGATTATACGAGCAGTACTTC. Its translation is CASSLNGTGLYEQYF. This chain joins TRBV7-3 and TRBJ2-7, with D perhaps matching TRBD1 (5 bases). The CDR3 is made up of 15 amino acids. V was shortened by 1 base and J by 4 bases, with 14 bases between the two germline ends. CDR1 and CDR2 from the germline V gene are SGHTA and FQGTGA.

This clonotype was seen ten or more times. The rearrangement joins TRBV7-9 to TRBJ2-3; D is unresolved. The CDR3 loop spans 12 amino acids. From germline, CDR1 is SEHNR and CDR2 FQNEAQ (reference sequence). V was trimmed by 3 bases and J by 5 bases, leaving 6 bases between them. The CDR3 is CASSLEGDTQYF. The DNA of the CDR3 is TGTGCCAGCAGCTTGGAAGGAGATACGCAGTATTTT.

The chain recombines TRBV6-6 with TRBJ1-3; the D gene is possibly TRBD1 (5 bases). Germline CDR1 is MNHNY and CDR2 is SVGAGI (reference sequence). The germline V and J ends were trimmed by 4 bases and 2 bases, with 15 bases remaining between them. The CDR3 runs 16 residues. The CDR3 region has the DNA TGTGCCAGCAGTTCCACCGGGGGGGGAACTGGAAACACCATATATTTT. It specifies CASSSTGGGTGNTIYF.

This clonotype occurred many times. This chain connects TRBV7-9 to TRBJ2-4; 7 positions match TRBD1. Germline trimming cut 8 bases from V and 8 bases from J; bases unmatched to any gene: 12. Germline CDR1 SEHNR, CDR2 FQNEAQ (reference sequence). The CDR3 totals 14 residues. In DNA form, the CDR3 reads TGTGCCAGCCGAGATACAGGGGATGTGGACATTCAGTACTTC. This codes for CASRDTGDVDIQYF.

There are many counts of this clonotype. The chain is built from TRBV20-1 and TRBJ2-7; 13 bases are shared with TRBD2. V lost 6 bases to trimming and J lost 4 bases; unmatched junction nucleotides: 15. Germline V gene sequence: CDR1 DFQATT, CDR2 SNEGSKA (reference sequence). This CDR3 region has 17 residues. The CDR3 loop is CSAPAPGLAGPGYEQYF. The CDR3 DNA is TGCAGTGCACCAGCACCGGGACTAGCGGGACCTGGGTACGAGCAGTACTTC.

This chain links TRBV6-1 with TRBJ1-5; the D gene is possibly TRBD1 (5 bases). Germline CDR1 reads MNHNS; CDR2 reads SASEGT. The ends were cut back, 1 base at V and 12 bases at J, with 19 bases in the middle. This CDR3 has 15 amino acids. In DNA, the CDR3 is TGTGCCAGCAGTGAAGTTTGGGGGGTGCGCACGGGCCAGCATTTT. The encoded protein is CASSEVWGVRTGQHF.

This clonotype was found many times. The gene calls are TRBV7-9 and TRBJ2-7; 8 bases line up with TRBD1. The germline V gene encodes CDR1 SEHNR and CDR2 FQNEAQ (reference sequence). The CDR3 has 14 amino acids. With V trimmed by 1 base and J by 4 bases, 3 bases remained unmatched. CDR3 in amino acids: CASSLEDREYEQYF. CDR3 sequence (DNA): TGTGCCAGCAGCTTAGAGGACAGGGAGTACGAGCAGTACTTC.

This clonotype was recorded at least ten times. This rearrangement joins TRBV7-9 to TRBJ2-3, with 7 bases aligning to TRBD2. This CDR3 contains 17 residues. CDR1 is SEHNR and CDR2 is FQNEAQ in the germline V gene (reference sequence). V lost 5 bases to trimming and J lost 0 bases; unmatched junction nucleotides: 11. In DNA form, the CDR3 reads TGTGCCAGCAGCACGAGACTAGCAGATACTAGCACAGATACGCAGTATTTT. Translating it yields CASSTRLADTSTDTQYF.

The chain couples TRBV7-8 to TRBJ2-7; the D is unclear. V dropped 0 bases and J dropped 7 bases, with 13 bases sitting between them. CDR1 is SGHVS, CDR2 FQNEAQ, per germline. This CDR3 has 14 amino acids. DNA of the CDR3: TGTGCCAGCAGCTTAGCCGACCCCTGGATTGAGCAGTACTTC. Its translation is CASSLADPWIEQYF.

In its sample, this clonotype was seen a few times. This could be a read error, since a much larger clone is one nucleotide away. This chain joins TRBV12-3 or TRBV12-4 and TRBJ2-3, with 9 bases lining up with TRBD2. The junction had 5 bases not matched to a gene; V was cut back by 7 bases and J by 0 bases. There are 15 residues in the CDR3. The CDR3 is CASNVAGVSTDTQYF. The CDR3 coding sequence is TGTGCCAGCAATGTAGCGGGGGTGAGCACAGATACGCAGTATTTT.

The gene calls are TRBV27 and TRBJ2-1, with D maybe TRBD2 (5 bases). Germline V gives CDR1 MNHEY, CDR2 SMNVEV (reference sequence). V dropped 7 bases and J dropped 3 bases, with 16 bases sitting between them. This CDR3 is 15 amino acids long. CDR3 DNA: TGTGCCAGCAAGTTCTCTCTAGCTGTCTACAATGAGCAGTTCTTC. Its protein is CASKFSLAVYNEQFF.

This clonotype has a handful of counts. This rearrangement joins TRBV9 to TRBJ2-7; TRBD2 agrees at 8 bases. CDR3 size: 14 residues. V was clipped by 2 bases and J by 1 base; unmatched bases: 2. Germline CDR1 reads SGDLS; CDR2 reads YYNGEE. CDR3 bases: TGTGCCAGCAGCGTTAGCGGGATGTCCTACGAGCAGTACTTC. Its translation is CASSVSGMSYEQYF.

This clonotype was detected many times. V gene TRBV29-1 combines with J gene TRBJ1-4; 8 nucleotides agree with TRBD1. The J segment lost 13 bases and the V segment lost 6 bases, leaving 10 bases of the junction unmatched. The CDR3 has 12 residues. Germline CDR1 and CDR2: SQVTM and ANQGSEA. The CDR3: CSVHTDRESLFF. CDR3 sequence (DNA): TGCAGCGTCCACACGGACAGGGAATCACTGTTTTTT.

This clonotype occurred a few times. This chain connects TRBV27 to TRBJ2-5; D is possibly TRBD2 (5 bases). With 10 bases removed from V and 3 bases from J, the gap between germline ends came to 24 bases. The CDR3 is made up of 16 amino acids. Germline lookup yields CDR1 MNHEY and CDR2 SMNVEV (reference sequence). This CDR3 is CATSRMSVGVEETQYF. The CDR3 DNA sequence: TGTGCCACCTCCCGGATGAGTGTCGGGGTGGAAGAGACCCAGTACTTC.

This clonotype was observed a handful of times. V gene TRBV4-2 combines with J gene TRBJ2-3; D could derive from TRBD1 or TRBD2 (5 bases each). The CDR3 sequence is 19 residues long. V was clipped by 1 base and J by 3 bases, with 23 bases between them. Germline V gene data show CDR1 as LGHNA and CDR2 as YNFKEQ. CDR3 sequence (DNA): TGTGCCAGCAGCCAAGGTCTCCACTCACGGGGCCCTGTAACAGATACGCAGTATTTT. Translated: CASSQGLHSRGPVTDTQYF.